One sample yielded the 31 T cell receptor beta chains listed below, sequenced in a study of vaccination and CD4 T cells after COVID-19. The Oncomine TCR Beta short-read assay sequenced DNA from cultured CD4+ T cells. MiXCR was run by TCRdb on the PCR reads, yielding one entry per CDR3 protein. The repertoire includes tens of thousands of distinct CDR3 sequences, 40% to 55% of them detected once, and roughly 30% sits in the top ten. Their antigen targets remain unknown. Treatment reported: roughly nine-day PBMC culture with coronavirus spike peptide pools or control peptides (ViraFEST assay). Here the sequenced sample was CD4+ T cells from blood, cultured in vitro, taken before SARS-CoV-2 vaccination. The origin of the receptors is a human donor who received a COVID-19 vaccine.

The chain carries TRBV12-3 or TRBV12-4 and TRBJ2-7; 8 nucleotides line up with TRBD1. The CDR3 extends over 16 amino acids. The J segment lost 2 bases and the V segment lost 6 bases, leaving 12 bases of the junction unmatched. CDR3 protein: CASRVTRTGTPYEQYF. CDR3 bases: TGTGCCAGCAGAGTAACAAGGACAGGGACGCCCTACGAGCAGTACTTC.

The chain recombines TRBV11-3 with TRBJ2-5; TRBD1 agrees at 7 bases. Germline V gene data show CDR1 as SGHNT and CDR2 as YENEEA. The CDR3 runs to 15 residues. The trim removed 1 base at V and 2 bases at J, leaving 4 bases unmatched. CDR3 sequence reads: CASSLVTRGQETQYF. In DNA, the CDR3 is TGTGCCAGCAGCTTAGTGACCAGGGGGCAAGAGACCCAGTACTTC.

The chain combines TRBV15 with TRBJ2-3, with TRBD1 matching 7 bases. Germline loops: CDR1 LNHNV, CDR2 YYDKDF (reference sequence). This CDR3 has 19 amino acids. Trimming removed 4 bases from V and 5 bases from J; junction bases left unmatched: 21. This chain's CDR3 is CATSTWGRAGDPGGDTQYF. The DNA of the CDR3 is TGTGCCACCAGCACATGGGGTAGGGCCGGGGACCCAGGGGGAGATACGCAGTATTTT.

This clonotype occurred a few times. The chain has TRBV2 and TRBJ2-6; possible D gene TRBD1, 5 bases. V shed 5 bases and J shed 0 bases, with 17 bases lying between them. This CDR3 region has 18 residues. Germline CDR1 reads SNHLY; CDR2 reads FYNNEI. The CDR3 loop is CASSLYRNIGSGANVLTF. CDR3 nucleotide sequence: TGTGCCAGCAGTCTATACAGGAATATTGGCTCTGGGGCCAACGTCCTGACTTTC.

The CDR3, as DNA: TGTGCCAGTAGTCCCCAGGGGGGTGAGAATCAGCCCCAGCATTTT. Translation: CASSPQGGENQPQHF. V usage is TRBV19 and J usage is TRBJ1-5; 7 positions match TRBD1. J lost 4 bases, V lost 5 bases, and 8 bases had no gene match. CDR3 length equals 15 residues. The germline CDR1 and CDR2 sequences are LNHDA and SQIVND (reference sequence).

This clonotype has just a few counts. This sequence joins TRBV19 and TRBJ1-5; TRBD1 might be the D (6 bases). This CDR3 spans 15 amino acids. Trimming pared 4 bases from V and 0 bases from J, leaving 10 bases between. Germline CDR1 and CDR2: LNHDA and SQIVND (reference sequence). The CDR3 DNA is TGTGCCAGTAGTACGACAGGACCTAGCAATCAGCCCCAGCATTTT. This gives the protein CASSTTGPSNQPQHF. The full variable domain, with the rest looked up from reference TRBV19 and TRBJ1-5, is DGGITQSPKYLFRKEGQNVTLSCEQNLNHDAMYWYRQDPGQGLRLIYYSQIVNDFQKGDIAEGYSVSREKKESFPLTVTSAQKNPTAFYLCASSTTGPSNQPQHFGDGTRLSIL.

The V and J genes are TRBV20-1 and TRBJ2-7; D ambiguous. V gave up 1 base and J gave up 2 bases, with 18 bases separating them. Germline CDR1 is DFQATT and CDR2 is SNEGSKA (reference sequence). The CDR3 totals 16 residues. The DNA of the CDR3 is TGCAGTGCTAGAGGGCCCCCAGGTGGCCCCCCCTACGAGCAGTACTTC. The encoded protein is CSARGPPGGPPYEQYF.

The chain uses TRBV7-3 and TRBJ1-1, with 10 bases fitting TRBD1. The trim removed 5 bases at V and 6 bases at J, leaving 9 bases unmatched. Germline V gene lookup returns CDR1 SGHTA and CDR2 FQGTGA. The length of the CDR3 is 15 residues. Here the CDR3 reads CASSLRGTGEAEAFF. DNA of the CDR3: TGTGCCAGCAGCCTAAGGGGGACAGGGGAGGCTGAAGCTTTCTTT.

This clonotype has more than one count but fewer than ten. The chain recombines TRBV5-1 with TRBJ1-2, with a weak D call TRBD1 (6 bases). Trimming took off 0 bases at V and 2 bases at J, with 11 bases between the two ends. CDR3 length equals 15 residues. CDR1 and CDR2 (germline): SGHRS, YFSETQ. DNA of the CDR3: TGCGCCAGCAGCTTGGAGATAGGGGGAAACTATGGCTACACCTTC. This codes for CASSLEIGGNYGYTF. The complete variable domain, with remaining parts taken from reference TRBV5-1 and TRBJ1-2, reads KAGVTQTPRYLIKTRGQQVTLSCSPISGHRSVSWYQQTPGQGLQFLFEYFSETQRNKGNFPGRFSGRQFSNSRSEMNVSTLELGDSALYLCASSLEIGGNYGYTFGSGTRLTVV.

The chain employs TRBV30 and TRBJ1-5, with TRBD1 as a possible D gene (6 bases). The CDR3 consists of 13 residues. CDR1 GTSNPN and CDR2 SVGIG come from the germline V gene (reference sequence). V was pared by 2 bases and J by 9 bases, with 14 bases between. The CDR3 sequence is CAWSLQGGGPQHF. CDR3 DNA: TGTGCCTGGAGTCTACAGGGAGGAGGGCCCCAGCATTTT.

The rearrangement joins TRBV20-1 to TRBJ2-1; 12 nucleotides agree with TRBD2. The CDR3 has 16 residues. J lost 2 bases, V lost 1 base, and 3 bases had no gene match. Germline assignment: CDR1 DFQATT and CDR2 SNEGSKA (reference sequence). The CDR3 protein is CSARGTSGATYNEQFF. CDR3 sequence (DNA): TGCAGTGCTAGAGGGACTAGCGGGGCAACCTACAATGAGCAGTTCTTC.

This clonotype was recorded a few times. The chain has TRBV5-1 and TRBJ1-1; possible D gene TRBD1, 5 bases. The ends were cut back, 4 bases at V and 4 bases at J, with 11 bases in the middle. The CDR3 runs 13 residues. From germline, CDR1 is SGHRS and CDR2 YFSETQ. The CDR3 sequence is CASSGGRGTEAFF. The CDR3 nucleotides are TGCGCCAGCAGCGGGGGGAGGGGCACTGAAGCTTTCTTT.

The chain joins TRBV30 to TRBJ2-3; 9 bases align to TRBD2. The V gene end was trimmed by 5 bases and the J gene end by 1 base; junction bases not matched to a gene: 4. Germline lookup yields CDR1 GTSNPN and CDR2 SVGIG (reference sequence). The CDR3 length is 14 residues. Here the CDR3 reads CAWAGGRGTDTQYF. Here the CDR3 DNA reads TGTGCCTGGGCGGGGGGGCGAGGCACAGATACGCAGTATTTT.

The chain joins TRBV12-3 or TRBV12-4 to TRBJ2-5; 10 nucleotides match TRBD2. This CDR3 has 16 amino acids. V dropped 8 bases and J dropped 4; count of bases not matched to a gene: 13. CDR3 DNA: TGTGCCAGCGCCAGGAGGGCCAGCGGGGGGGCAGAGACCCAGTACTTC. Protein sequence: CASARRASGGAETQYF.

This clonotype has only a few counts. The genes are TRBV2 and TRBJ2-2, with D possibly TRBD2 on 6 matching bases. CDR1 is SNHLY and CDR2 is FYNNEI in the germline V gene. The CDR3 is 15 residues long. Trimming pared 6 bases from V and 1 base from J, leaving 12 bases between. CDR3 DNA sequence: TGTGCCAGCAGCCCTAGGCGGGGGAACACCGGGGAGCTGTTTTTT. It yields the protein CASSPRRGNTGELFF.

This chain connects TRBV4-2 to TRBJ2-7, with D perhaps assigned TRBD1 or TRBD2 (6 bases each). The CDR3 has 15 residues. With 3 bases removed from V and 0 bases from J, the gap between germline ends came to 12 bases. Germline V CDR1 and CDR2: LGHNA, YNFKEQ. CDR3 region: CASSHGGTRSYEQYF. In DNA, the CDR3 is TGTGCCAGCAGCCACGGGGGCACCCGCTCCTACGAGCAGTACTTC.

The CDR3 loop reads CASSRGLAQETQYF. CDR3 in DNA: TGTGCCAGCAGCCGCGGACTAGCTCAAGAGACCCAGTACTTC. This rearrangement joins TRBV5-4 to TRBJ2-5, with TRBD2 matching 8 bases. V gave up 4 bases and J gave up 2 bases; unmatched junction bases: 4. Germline V CDR1 and CDR2: SGHNT, YYREEE (reference sequence). CDR3 length equals 14 residues.

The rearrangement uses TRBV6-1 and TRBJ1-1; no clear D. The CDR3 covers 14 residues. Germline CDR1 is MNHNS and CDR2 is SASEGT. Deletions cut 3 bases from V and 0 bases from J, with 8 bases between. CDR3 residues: CASSDPGMNTEAFF. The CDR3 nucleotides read TGTGCCAGCAGTGACCCGGGGATGAACACTGAAGCTTTCTTT.

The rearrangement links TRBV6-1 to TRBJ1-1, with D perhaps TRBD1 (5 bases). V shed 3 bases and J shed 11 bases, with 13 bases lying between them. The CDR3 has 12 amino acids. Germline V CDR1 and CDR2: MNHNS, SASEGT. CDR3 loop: CASSERGWRAFF. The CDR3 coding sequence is TGTGCCAGCAGTGAGAGGGGTTGGAGGGCTTTCTTT.

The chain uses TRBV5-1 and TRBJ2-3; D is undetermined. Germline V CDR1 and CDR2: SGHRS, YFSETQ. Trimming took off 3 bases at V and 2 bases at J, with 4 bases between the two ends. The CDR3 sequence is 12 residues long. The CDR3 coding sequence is TGCGCCAGCAGCTCCCTCACAGATACGCAGTATTTT. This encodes CASSSLTDTQYF.

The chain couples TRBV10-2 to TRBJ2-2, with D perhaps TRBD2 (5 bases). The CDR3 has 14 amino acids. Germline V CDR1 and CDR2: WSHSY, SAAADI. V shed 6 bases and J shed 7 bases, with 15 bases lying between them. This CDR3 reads CASRGSGLVGELFF. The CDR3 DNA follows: TGCGCCAGCAGAGGGTCGGGGTTGGTCGGGGAGCTGTTTTTT.

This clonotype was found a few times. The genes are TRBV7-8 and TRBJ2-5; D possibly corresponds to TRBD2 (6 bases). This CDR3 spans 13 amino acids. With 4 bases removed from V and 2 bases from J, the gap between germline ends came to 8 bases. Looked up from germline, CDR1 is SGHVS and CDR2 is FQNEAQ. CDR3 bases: TGTGCCAGCAGCTCCGGGAGACAAGAGACCCAGTACTTC. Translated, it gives CASSSGRQETQYF.

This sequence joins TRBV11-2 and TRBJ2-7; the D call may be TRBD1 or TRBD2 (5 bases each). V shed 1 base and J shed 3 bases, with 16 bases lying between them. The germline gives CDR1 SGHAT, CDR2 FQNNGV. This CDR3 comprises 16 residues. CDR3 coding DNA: TGTGCCAGCAGCTTAGGGGTGGGACCCAGGGACTACGAGCAGTACTTC. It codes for CASSLGVGPRDYEQYF.

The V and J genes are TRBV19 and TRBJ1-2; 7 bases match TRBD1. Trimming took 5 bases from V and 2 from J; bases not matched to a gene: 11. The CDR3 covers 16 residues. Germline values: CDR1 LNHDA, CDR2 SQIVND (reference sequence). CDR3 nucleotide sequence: TGTGCCAGTAGTTCCCCCCGACAGGGAAGGAACTATGGCTACACCTTC. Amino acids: CASSSPRQGRNYGYTF.

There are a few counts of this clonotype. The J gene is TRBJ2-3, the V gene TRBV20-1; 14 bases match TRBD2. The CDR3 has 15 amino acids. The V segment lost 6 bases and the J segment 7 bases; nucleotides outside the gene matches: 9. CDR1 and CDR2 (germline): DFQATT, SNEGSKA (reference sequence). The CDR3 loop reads CSASGGTSGGYTQYF. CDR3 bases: TGCAGTGCCTCGGGTGGGACTAGCGGGGGTTATACGCAGTATTTT.

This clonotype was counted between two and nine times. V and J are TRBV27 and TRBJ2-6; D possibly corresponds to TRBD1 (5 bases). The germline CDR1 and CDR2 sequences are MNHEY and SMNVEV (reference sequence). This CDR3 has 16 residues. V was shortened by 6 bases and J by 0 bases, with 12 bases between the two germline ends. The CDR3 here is CASRADSLSGANVLTF. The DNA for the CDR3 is TGTGCCAGCAGGGCCGACAGCCTCTCTGGGGCCAACGTCCTGACTTTC.

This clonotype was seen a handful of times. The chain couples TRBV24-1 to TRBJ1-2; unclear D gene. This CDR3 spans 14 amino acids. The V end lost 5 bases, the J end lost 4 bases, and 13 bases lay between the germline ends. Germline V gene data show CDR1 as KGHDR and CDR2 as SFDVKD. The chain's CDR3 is CATSGQAVGYGYTF. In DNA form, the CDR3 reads TGTGCCACCAGTGGCCAGGCGGTAGGCTATGGCTACACCTTC.

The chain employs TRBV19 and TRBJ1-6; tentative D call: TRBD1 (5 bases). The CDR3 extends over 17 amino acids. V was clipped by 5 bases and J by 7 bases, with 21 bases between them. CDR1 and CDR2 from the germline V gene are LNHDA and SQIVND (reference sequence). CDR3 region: CASSVNSGRGDNSPLHF. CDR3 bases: TGTGCCAGTAGTGTCAACTCGGGACGGGGGGACAATTCACCCCTCCACTTT.

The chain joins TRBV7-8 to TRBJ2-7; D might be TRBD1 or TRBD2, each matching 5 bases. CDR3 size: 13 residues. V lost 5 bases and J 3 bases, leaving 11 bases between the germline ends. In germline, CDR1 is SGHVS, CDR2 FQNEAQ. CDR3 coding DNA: TGTGCCAGCAGCCAGGGACGAGGCTACGAGCAGTACTTC. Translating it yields CASSQGRGYEQYF.

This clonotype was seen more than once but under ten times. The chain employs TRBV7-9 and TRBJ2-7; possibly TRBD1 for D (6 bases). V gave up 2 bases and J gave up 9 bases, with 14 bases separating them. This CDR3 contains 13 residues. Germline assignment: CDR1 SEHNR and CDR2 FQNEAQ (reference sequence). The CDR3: CASSLTGRVVQYF. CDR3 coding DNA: TGTGCCAGCAGCTTAACAGGGCGGGTGGTGCAGTACTTC.

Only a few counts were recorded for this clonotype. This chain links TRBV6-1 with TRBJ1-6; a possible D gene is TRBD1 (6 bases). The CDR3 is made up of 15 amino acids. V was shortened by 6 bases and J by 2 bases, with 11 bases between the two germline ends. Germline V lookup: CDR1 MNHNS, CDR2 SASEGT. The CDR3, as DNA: TGTGCCAGCAGGAAGGGGGGGACCTATAATTCACCCCTCCACTTT. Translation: CASRKGGTYNSPLHF.